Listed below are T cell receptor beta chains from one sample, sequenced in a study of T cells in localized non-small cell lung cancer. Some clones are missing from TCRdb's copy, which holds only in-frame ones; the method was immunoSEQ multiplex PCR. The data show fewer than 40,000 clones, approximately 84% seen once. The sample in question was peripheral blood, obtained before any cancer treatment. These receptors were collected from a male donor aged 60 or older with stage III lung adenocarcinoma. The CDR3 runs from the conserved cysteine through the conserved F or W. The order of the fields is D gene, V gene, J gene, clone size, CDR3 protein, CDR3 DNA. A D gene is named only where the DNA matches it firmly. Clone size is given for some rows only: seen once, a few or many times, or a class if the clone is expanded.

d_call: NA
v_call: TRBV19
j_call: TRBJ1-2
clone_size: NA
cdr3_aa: CASSPQTNYGYTF
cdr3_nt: TGTGCCAGTAGTCCCCAAACTAACTATGGCTACACCTTC

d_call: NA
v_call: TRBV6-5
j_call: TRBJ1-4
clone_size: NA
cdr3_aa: CASSLTGTGGEKLFF
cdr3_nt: TGTGCCAGCAGCCTGACCGGGACTGGGGGCGAAAAACTGTTTTTT

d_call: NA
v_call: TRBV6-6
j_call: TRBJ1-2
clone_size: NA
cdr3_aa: CATGRASNYGYTF
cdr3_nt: TGTGCCACCGGGCGGGCATCTAACTATGGCTACACCTTC

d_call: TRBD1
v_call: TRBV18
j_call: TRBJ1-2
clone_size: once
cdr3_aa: CASSPPVGQGSIYGYTF
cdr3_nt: TGTGCCAGCTCACCGCCCGTCGGACAGGGATCCATCTATGGCTACACCTTC

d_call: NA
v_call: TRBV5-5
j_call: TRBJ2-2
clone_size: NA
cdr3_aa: CASSLVENTGELFF
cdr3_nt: TGTGCCAGCAGCTTGGTCGAGAACACCGGGGAGCTGTTTTTT

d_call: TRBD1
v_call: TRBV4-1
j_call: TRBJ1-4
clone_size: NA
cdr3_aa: CASSPSFTRGGGNEKLFF
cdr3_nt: TGCGCCAGCAGCCCATCCTTTACCCGAGGAGGGGGCAATGAAAAACTGTTTTTT

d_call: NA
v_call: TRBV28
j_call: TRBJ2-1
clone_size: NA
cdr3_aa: CASSSPYNEQFF
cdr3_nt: TGTGCCAGCAGTTCCCCTTACAATGAGCAGTTCTTC

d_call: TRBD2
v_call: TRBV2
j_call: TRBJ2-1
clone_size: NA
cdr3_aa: CASSVLGGDYNEQFF
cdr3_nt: TGTGCCAGCAGTGTGCTGGGGGGGGACTACAATGAGCAGTTCTTC

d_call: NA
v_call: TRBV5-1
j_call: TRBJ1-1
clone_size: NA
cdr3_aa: CASSLDGATWDEAFF
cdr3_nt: TGCGCCAGCAGCTTGGACGGGGCCACTTGGGATGAAGCTTTCTTT

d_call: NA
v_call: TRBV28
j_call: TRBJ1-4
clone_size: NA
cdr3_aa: CASSILEKLFF
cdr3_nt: TGTGCCAGCAGTATATTAGAAAAACTGTTTTTT

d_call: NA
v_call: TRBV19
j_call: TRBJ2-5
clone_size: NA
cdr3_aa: CASSIEGRETQYF
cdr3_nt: TGTGCCAGTAGTATTGAGGGTCGAGAGACCCAGTACTTC

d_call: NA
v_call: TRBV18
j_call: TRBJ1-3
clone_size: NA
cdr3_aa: CASSPGKIGNTIYF
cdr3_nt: TGTGCCAGCTCACCAGGCAAGATTGGAAACACCATATATTTT

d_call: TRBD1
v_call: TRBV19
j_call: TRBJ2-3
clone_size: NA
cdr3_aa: CASSLDRATDTQYF
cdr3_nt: TGTGCCAGTTCCCTGGACAGGGCGACAGATACGCAGTATTTT

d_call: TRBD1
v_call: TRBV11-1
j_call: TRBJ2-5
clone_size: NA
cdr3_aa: CASSYTTGSQETQYF
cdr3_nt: TGTGCCAGCAGCTATACGACAGGGTCTCAGGAGACCCAGTACTTC

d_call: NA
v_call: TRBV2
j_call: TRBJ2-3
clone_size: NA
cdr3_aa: CASRGGLRTDTQYF
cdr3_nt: TGTGCCAGCAGGGGGGGGCTGCGCACAGATACGCAGTATTTT

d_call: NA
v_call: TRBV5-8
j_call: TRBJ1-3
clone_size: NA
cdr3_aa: CASSFEGFLISGNTIYF
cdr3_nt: TGTGCCAGCAGTTTTGAAGGGTTTTTGATTAGTGGAAACACCATATATTTT

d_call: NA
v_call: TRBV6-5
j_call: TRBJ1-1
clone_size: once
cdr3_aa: CASSLTGSNTEAFF
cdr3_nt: TGTGCCAGCAGTCTAACAGGTTCGAACACTGAAGCTTTCTTT

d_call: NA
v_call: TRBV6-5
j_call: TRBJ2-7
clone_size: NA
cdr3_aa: CASSYSPYRSYEQYF
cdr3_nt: TGTGCCAGCAGTTACTCGCCGTACCGGAGCTACGAGCAGTACTTC

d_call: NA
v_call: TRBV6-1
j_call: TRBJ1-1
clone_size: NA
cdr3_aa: CASSEQVNTEAFF
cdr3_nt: TGTGCCAGCAGTGAACAAGTGAACACTGAAGCTTTCTTT

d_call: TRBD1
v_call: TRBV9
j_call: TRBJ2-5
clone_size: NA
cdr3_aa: CASSGGGPQETQYF
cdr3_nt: TGTGCCAGCAGCGGAGGGGGCCCGCAAGAGACCCAGTACTTC

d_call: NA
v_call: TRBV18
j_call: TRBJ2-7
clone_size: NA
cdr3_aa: CASSSSYEQYF
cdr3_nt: TGTGCCAGCTCTTCCTCCTACGAGCAGTACTTC

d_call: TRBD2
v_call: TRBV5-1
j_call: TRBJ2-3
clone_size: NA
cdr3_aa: CASSLALAGSTDTQYF
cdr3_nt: TGCGCCAGCAGCTTGGCTCTAGCGGGAAGCACAGATACGCAGTATTTT

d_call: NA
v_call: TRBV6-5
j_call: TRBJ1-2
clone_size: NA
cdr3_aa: CASSYGQPNYGYTF
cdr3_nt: TGTGCCAGCAGTTACGGGCAGCCTAACTATGGCTACACCTTC

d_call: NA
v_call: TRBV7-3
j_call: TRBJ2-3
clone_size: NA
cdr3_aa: CASRGTSTDTQYF
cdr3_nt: TGTGCTAGCAGGGGTACTAGCACAGATACGCAGTATTTT

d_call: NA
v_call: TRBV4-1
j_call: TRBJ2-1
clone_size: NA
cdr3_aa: CASSHLWVYNEQFF
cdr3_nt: TGCGCCAGCAGCCACCTTTGGGTCTACAATGAGCAGTTCTTC

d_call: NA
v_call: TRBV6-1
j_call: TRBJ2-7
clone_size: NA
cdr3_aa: CASSVYAASSSYEQYF
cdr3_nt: TGTGCCAGCAGTGTGTATGCGGCATCGAGCTCCTACGAGCAGTACTTC

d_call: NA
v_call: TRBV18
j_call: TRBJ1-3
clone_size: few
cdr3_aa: CASSPGGATGNTIYF
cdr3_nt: TGTGCCAGCTCACCTGGGGGGGCGACTGGAAACACCATATATTTT

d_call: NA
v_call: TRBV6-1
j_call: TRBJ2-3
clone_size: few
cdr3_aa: CASSEAGGDTQYF
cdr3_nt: TGTGCCAGCAGTGAAGCGGGGGGAGATACGCAGTATTTT

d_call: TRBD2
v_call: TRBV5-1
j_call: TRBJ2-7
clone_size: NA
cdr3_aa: CASSLEPSGGYEQYF
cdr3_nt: TGCGCCAGCAGCTTGGAGCCTAGCGGGGGCTACGAGCAGTACTTC

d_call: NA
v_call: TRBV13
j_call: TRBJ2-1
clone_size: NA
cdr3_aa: CASSSRDITGNEQFF
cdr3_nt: TGTGCCAGCAGCTCCCGGGACATCACAGGGAATGAGCAGTTCTTC

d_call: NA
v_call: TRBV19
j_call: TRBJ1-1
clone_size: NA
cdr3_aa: CASSAIDSNTEAFF
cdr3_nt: TGTGCCAGTAGCGCCATTGATTCGAACACTGAAGCTTTCTTT

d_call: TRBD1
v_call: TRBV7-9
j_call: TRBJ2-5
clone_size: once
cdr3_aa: CASSSPTGVQETQYF
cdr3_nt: TGTGCCAGCAGCTCACCCACAGGGGTCCAAGAGACCCAGTACTTC

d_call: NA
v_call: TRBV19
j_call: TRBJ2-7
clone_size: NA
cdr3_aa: CASSGNRDGHYEQYF
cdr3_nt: TGTGCCAGTAGTGGGAACCGGGACGGCCACTACGAGCAGTACTTC

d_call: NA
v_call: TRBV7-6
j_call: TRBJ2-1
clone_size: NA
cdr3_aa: CASSLRRDEQFF
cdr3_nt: TGTGCCAGCAGCCTCCGACGCGATGAGCAGTTCTTC

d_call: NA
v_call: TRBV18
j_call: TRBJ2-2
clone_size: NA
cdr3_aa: CASSPPASAGELFF
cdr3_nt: TGTGCCAGCTCACCACCCGCTTCGGCCGGGGAGCTGTTTTTT

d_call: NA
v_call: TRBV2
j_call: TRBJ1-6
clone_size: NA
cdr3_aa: CASSDRTGVSPLHF
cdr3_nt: TGTGCCAGCAGTGACAGGACGGGCGTTTCACCCCTCCACTTT

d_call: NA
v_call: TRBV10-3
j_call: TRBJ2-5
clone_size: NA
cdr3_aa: CAISGAKLETQYF
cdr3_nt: TGTGCCATCAGTGGGGCTAAACTAGAGACCCAGTACTTC

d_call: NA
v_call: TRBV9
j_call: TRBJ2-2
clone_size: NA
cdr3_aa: CASESHSNTGELFF
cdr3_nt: TGTGCCAGCGAGTCCCATTCGAACACCGGGGAGCTGTTTTTT

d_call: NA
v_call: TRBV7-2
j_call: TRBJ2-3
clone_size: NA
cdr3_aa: CASSLGRASGDTQYF
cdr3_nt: TGTGCCAGCAGCTTAGGCCGGGCTAGTGGAGATACGCAGTATTTT

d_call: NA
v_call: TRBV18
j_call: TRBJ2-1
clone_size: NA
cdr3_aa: CASSPGTGSYNEQFF
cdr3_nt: TGTGCCAGCTCCCCGGGGACCGGTTCCTACAATGAGCAGTTCTTC

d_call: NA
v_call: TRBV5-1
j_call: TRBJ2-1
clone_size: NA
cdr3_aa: CASSLAQPAYNEQFF
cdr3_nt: TGCGCCAGCAGCTTGGCCCAACCGGCATACAATGAGCAGTTCTTC

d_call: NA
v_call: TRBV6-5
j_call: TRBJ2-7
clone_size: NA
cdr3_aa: CASSYSRGTYEQYF
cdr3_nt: TGTGCCAGCAGTTACTCGCGGGGCACCTACGAGCAGTACTTC

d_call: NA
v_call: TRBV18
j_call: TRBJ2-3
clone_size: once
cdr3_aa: CASSPPRGSTDTQYF
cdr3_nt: TGTGCCAGCTCACCCCCCCGGGGGAGCACAGATACGCAGTATTTT

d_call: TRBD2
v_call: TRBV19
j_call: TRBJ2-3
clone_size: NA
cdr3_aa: CASSTITSDGMDTQYF
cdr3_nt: TGTGCCAGTAGTACCATCACTAGCGATGGTATGGATACGCAGTATTTT

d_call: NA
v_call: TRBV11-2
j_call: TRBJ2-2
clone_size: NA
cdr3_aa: CASSQNTGELFF
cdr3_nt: TGTGCCAGCAGCCAAAACACCGGGGAGCTGTTTTTT

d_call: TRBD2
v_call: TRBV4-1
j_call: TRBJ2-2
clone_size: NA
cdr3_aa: CASSQGGSPSNTGELFF
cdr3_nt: TGCGCCAGCAGCCAGGGGGGGAGCCCTTCGAACACCGGGGAGCTGTTTTTT

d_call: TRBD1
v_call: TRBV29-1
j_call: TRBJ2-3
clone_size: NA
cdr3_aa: CSVAGGLGTDTQYF
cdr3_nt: TGCAGCGTTGCAGGGGGCTTGGGTACAGATACGCAGTATTTT

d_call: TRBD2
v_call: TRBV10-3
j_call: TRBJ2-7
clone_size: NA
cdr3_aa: CAISEGAGASNYEQYF
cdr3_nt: TGTGCCATCAGTGAAGGGGCGGGAGCTTCAAACTACGAGCAGTACTTC

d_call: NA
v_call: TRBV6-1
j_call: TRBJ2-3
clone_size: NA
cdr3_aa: CASSVRLRTDTQYF
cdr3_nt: TGTGCCAGCAGTGTCCGTCTCAGGACGGATACGCAGTATTTT

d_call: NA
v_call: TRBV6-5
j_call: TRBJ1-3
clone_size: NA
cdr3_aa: CASSYGTAGNTIYF
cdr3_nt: TGTGCCAGCAGTTACGGGACGGCTGGAAACACCATATATTTT

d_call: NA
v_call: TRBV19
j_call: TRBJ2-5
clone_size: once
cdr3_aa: CASRETGTETQYF
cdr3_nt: TGTGCCAGTAGGGAGACAGGAACGGAGACCCAGTACTTC

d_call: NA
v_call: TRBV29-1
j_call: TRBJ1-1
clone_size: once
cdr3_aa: CSAGGAGAEAFF
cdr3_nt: TGCAGCGCCGGTGGGGCCGGGGCTGAAGCTTTCTTT

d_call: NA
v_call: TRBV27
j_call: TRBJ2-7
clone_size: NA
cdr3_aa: CASRTPAYEQYF
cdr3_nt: TGTGCCAGCAGGACACCAGCCTACGAGCAGTACTTC

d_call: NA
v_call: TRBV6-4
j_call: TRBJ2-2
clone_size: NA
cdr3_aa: CASSLQGDTGELFF
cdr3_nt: TGTGCCAGCAGTCTACAGGGCGACACCGGGGAGCTGTTTTTT

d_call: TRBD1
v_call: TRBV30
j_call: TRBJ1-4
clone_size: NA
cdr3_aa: CALGGRGAKSPFATNEKLFF
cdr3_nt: TGTGCCTTGGGGGGCAGGGGGGCAAAATCTCCCTTTGCAACTAATGAAAAACTGTTTTTT